This T cell receptor beta chain derives from a study of read filtering for tumor transcriptome and immune sequencing. Overall study context: Mean patient age was roughly 61 years, range about 47 to 85; approximately 18 male, some 14 female. IR-seq gave about 4 to 10.27 million TCR reads per sample; RNA-seq gave roughly 75 to 1,400. After DNase treatment, RNA was made into whole-transcriptome libraries. The study, taken as a whole, reports: IR-seq captured clonotypes deeper and more reliably than RNA-seq.

V was clipped by 3 bases and J by 8 bases, with 8 bases between them. The CDR3 covers 11 residues. This library used about 400 ng RNA and molecular barcoded adaptors spanning alpha/delta and beta/gamma chains. TCRdb fed the reads into MiXCR, producing one record per CDR3 protein. The sample lists approximately 140,000 distinct CDR3 sequences; 13% were seen once. Many counts were recorded for this clonotype. Its antigen remains unknown. The receptor was derived from a donor aged 40 or older with multiple myeloma. The specimen sequenced was a population of CD138-negative cells sorted from bone marrow. This sequence joins TRBV12-3 or TRBV12-4 and TRBJ2-7; perhaps TRBD1 as D (5 bases). Here the CDR3 reads CASSLRQKQYF. CDR3 in DNA: TGTGCCAGCAGTTTGCGACAGAAGCAGTACTTC.